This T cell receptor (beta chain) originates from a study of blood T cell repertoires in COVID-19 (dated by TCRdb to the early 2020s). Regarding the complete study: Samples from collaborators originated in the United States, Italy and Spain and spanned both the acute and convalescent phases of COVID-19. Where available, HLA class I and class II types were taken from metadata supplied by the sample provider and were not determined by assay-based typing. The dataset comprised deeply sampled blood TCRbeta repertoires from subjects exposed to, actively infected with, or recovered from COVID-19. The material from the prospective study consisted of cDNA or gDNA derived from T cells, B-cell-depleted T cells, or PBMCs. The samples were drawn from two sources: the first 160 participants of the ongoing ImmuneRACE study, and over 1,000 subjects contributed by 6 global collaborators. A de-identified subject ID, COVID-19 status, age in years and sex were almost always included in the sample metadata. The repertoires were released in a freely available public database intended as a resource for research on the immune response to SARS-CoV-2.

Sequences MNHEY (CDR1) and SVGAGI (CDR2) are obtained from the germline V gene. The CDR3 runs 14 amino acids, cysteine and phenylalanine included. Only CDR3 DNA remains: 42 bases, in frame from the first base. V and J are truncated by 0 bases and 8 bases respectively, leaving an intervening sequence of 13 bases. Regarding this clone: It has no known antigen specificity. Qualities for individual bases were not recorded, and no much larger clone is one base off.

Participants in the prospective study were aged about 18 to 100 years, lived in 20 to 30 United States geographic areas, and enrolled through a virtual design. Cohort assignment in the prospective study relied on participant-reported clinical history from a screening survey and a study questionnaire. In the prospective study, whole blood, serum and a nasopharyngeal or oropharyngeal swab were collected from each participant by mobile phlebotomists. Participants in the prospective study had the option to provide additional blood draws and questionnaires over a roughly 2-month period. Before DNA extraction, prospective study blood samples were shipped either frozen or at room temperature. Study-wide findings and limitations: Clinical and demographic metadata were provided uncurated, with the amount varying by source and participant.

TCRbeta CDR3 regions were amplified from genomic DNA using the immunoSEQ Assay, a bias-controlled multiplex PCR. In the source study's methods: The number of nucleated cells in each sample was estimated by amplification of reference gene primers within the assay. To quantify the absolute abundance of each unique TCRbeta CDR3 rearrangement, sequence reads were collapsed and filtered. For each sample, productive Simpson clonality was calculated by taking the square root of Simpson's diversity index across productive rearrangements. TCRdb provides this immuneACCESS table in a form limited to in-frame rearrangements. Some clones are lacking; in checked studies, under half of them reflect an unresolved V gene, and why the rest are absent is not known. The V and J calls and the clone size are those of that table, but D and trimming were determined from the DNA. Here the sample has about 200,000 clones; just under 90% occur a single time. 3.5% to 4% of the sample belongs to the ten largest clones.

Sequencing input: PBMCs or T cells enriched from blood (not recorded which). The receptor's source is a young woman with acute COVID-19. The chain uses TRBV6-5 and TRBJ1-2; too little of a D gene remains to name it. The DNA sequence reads TGTGCCAGCAGTTACTCCTCTATGGAGCCCGGCTACACCTTC. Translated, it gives CASSYSSMEPGYTF.